The 7 T cell receptor beta chains given below trace back to one sample, sequenced in a study of T cell responses to AZD1222 COVID-19 vaccine. This table comes from immunoSEQ multiplex PCR, and its TCRdb copy is limited to in-frame clones, with some not included. The table records some 200,000 clones, just over 90% of them present only once. The sequences come from peripheral blood, collected on day 0 of AZD1222 vaccination. The receptors were gathered from an adult in good health.

V is TRBV19 and J is TRBJ2-5, with 10 bases identical to TRBD2. CDR1 is LNHDA and CDR2 is SQIVND in the germline V gene (reference sequence). The CDR3 is 15 amino acids. The V segment lost 5 bases and the J segment 6 bases; nucleotides outside the gene matches: 9. In DNA form, the CDR3 reads TGTGCCAGTAGTCTAGCGGGAGAGTCACTAAAGACCCAGTACTTC. The encoded protein is CASSLAGESLKTQYF.

The rearrangement links TRBV15 to TRBJ2-7; D remains ambiguous. The CDR3 covers 12 residues. Germline CDR1 is LNHNV and CDR2 is YYDKDF (reference sequence). The ends were cut back, 5 bases at V and 4 bases at J, with 9 bases in the middle. The CDR3 is CATSPDLYEQYF. The CDR3 nucleotides read TGTGCCACCAGCCCCGATTTATACGAGCAGTACTTC.

This chain links TRBV29-1 with TRBJ2-1, with TRBD1 matching 7 bases. The CDR3 totals 18 residues. The V segment lost 3 bases and the J segment 2 bases; nucleotides outside the gene matches: 16. Germline-derived CDR1 and CDR2 are SQVTM and ANQGSEA. DNA for the CDR3: TGCAGCGTTGAGCTTTTTCCCCGGACAGGTCCCACCTACAATGAGCAGTTCTTC. Translated: CSVELFPRTGPTYNEQFF.

The chain employs TRBV5-5 and TRBJ2-5, with D maybe TRBD2 (6 bases). Trimming removed 4 bases from V and 3 bases from J, with 19 bases in between. Germline CDR1 is SGHKS and CDR2 is YYEKEE (reference sequence). The CDR3 loop spans 16 amino acids. This CDR3 is CASSPQGSGIKETQYF. In DNA form, the CDR3 reads TGTGCCAGCAGCCCCCAGGGTAGCGGTATCAAAGAGACCCAGTACTTC. The whole variable domain, remainder taken from reference TRBV5-5 and TRBJ2-5, is DAGVTQSPTHLIKTRGQQVTLRCSPISGHKSVSWYQQVLGQGPQFIFQYYEKEERGRGNFPDRFSARQFPNYSSELNVNALLLGDSALYLCASSPQGSGIKETQYFGPGTRLLVL.

The chain uses TRBV5-6 and TRBJ1-5, with D possibly being TRBD1 (6 bases). In germline, CDR1 is SGHDT, CDR2 YYEEEE. The length of the CDR3 is 15 residues. With 1 base removed from V and 4 bases from J, the gap between germline ends came to 12 bases. For the CDR3, the DNA is TGTGCCAGCAGCTTGTACAGGGTCTGGAATCAGCCCCAGCATTTT. Its translation: CASSLYRVWNQPQHF.

This sequence joins TRBV7-9 and TRBJ1-3; TRBD1 is a possible D gene (5 bases). This CDR3 has 15 residues. With 5 bases removed from V and 3 bases from J, the gap between germline ends came to 14 bases. CDR1 SEHNR and CDR2 FQNEAQ come from the germline V gene (reference sequence). The CDR3, as DNA: TGTGCCAGCAGCCTCCAGGGCGGAGTTGGAAACACCATATATTTT. Its protein product is CASSLQGGVGNTIYF.

The chain has TRBV5-4 and TRBJ1-3; D unclear. Per the germline V gene, CDR1 is SGHNT and CDR2 is YYREEE (reference sequence). V was clipped by 9 bases and J by 0 bases, with 10 bases between them. The CDR3 sequence is 13 residues long. The CDR3 bases are TGTGCCATCATGGGAGGCTCTGGAAACACCATATATTTT. This sequence encodes CAIMGGSGNTIYF.